This entry features one T cell receptor beta chain sequence. The CDR3 covers 18 residues. The source of the sample is a study of blood T cell repertoires in COVID-19. Study as a whole: COVID-19 samples collected from the United States, Italy and Spain covered acute and convalescent phases.

Repertoires were generated with immunoSEQ multiplex PCR, while TCRdb's copy carries only in-frame clones and drops some. Of 650,000 to 800,000 clones listed, 85% to 90% are singletons. The V gene is TRBV1, the J gene TRBJ1-1; the listed D gene, TRBD1, was not tested against the DNA. TRBV1 is listed as a pseudogene. Sequenced input: peripheral blood. This clonotype originated in a woman younger than 30 with acute or convalescent COVID-19. Here the CDR3 reads CTSSQDNGQGAMNTEAFF. The CDR3 DNA is TGCACCAGCAGCCAAGATAATGGGCAGGGGGCGATGAACACTGAAGCTTTCTTT.